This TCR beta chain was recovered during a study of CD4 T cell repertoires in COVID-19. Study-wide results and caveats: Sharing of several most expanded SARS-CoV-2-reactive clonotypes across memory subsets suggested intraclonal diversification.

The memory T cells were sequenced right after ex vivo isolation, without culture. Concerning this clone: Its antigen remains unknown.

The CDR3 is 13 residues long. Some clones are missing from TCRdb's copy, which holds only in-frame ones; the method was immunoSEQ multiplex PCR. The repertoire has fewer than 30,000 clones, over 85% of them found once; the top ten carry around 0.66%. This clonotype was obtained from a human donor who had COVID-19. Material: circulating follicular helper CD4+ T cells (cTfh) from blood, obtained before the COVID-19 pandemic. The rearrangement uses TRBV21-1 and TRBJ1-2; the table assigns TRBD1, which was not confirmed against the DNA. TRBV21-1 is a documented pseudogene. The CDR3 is CASSKDYRNGYTF. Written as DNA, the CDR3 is TGTGCCAGCAGCAAAGATTACAGGAACGGCTACACCTTC.